This T cell receptor (beta chain) stems from a study of T cells in Graves' hyperthyroidism and ophthalmopathy. General study points: Researchers report that a 13 V-J model separated ophthalmopathy from stable hyperthyroidism. With a median lead of 6.5 months before onset, the model predicted ophthalmopathy.

Thyroid ultrasound, orbital computed tomography, clinical symptoms, and serum thyroxine and TRAb underpinned diagnoses. In its sample, this clonotype was seen a few times. Its antigen is not identified. The TCR beta CDR3 regions underwent amplification using RNA transcripts as the source. HTBI primers drove first-round RT-PCR of the TCR CDR3. TCRdb processed the multiplex PCR reads anew with MiXCR; each CDR3 protein has one entry. The sample includes 660,000 or so distinct CDR3 sequences, nearly 45% seen only once; the top ten take about 7.2%. CDR1 is SGHVS, CDR2 FQNEAQ, per germline. Trimming took 5 bases from V and 4 from J, leaving 17 bases between them. The CDR3 spans 15 residues.

Sequences were obtained from peripheral blood or thyroid tissue (not recorded which). This chain links TRBV7-8 with TRBJ1-1; no firm D call. This TCR was recovered from an adult man with Graves' disease, either hyperthyroidism or ophthalmopathy (not recorded which). The CDR3, as DNA: TGTGCCAGCAGCCCACGGGCCCCATCTGTCACTGAAGCTTTCTTT. Translation: CASSPRAPSVTEAFF.